A single sample is the source of the 18 T cell receptor beta chains below, sequenced in a study of blood T cell repertoires in COVID-19. Profiling relied on immunoSEQ multiplex PCR, and the TCRdb table lists in-frame clones only, not all of them. The table records some 68,000 clones, less than 95% of them present only once. The specimen sequenced was peripheral blood. All receptors derive from a man over 45 with COVID-19, enrolled during active disease.

This chain joins TRBV18 and TRBJ2-5; TRBD1 might be the D (5 bases). The CDR3 spans 13 residues. Germline V gene sequence: CDR1 KGHSH, CDR2 LQKENI. V was pared by 6 bases and J by 5 bases, with 13 bases between. The CDR3: CASSPKGLETQYF. The CDR3 DNA follows: TGTGCCAGCTCCCCAAAGGGGTTGGAGACCCAGTACTTC.

The gene calls are TRBV4-1 and TRBJ1-4; D gene unclear. The CDR3 has 14 residues. Germline CDR1 reads MGHRA; CDR2 reads YSYEKL. V gave up 5 bases and J gave up 0 bases, with 7 bases separating them. CDR3 sequence: CASSSVATNEKLFF. CDR3 coding DNA: TGCGCCAGCAGCTCAGTGGCAACTAATGAAAAACTGTTTTTT.

CDR3 region: CASTGTVGNTIYF. As DNA, the CDR3 is TGTGCCAGTACCGGGACTGTTGGAAACACCATATATTTT. The chain links TRBV19 to TRBJ1-3; TRBD1 might be the D (5 bases). Germline CDR1 LNHDA, CDR2 SQIVND (reference sequence). The CDR3 has 13 amino acids. V lost 7 bases and J 3 bases, leaving 10 bases between the germline ends.

The V call is TRBV29-1, the J call TRBJ2-5, with a weak D call TRBD2 (7 bases). V was cut by 7 bases and J by 5 bases, with 20 bases left in between. Germline V gene lookup returns CDR1 SQVTM and CDR2 ANQGSEA. The CDR3 spans 14 residues. The CDR3 nucleotides read TGCAGCGCCCAAGTCGGGCGGGGGCCGGAGACCCAGTACTTC. This translates into CSAQVGRGPETQYF.

The chain combines TRBV19 with TRBJ2-5; 9 bases map to TRBD2. Germline-derived CDR1 and CDR2 are LNHDA and SQIVND (reference sequence). CDR3 length: 13 residues. Losses at the gene ends were 6 bases for V and 6 bases for J; bases not matched to a gene: 5. The CDR3 protein is CASSGTSSQTQYF. The DNA for the CDR3 is TGTGCCAGTAGCGGGACTAGCAGTCAGACCCAGTACTTC.

The chain employs TRBV7-2 and TRBJ2-1, with a possible D match to TRBD2 (5 bases). V dropped 1 base and J dropped 5 bases, with 9 bases sitting between them. Germline CDR1 SGHTA, CDR2 FQGNSA. CDR3 size: 14 residues. Written as DNA, the CDR3 is TGTGCCAGCAGCTTAGGGACTGCAAACAATGAGCAGTTCTTC. The encoded protein is CASSLGTANNEQFF.

V gene TRBV11-3 combines with J gene TRBJ2-2; D uncertain. V was clipped by 4 bases and J by 5 bases, with 8 bases between them. This CDR3 contains 13 residues. Germline V lookup: CDR1 SGHNT, CDR2 YENEEA. The CDR3 reads CASSSEWTGELFF. The DNA of the CDR3 is TGTGCCAGCAGCTCGGAGTGGACCGGGGAGCTGTTTTTT.

The J gene is TRBJ1-2, the V gene TRBV28; D is possibly TRBD1 (5 bases). The CDR3 covers 14 residues. Trimming shortened V by 7 bases and J by 3 bases, and 15 bases separated the two germline ends. Germline V gene sequence: CDR1 MDHEN, CDR2 SYDVKM. CDR3 sequence (DNA): TGTGCCAGCATAAGGGGCTCTAAGGACTATGGCTACACCTTC. It is translated as CASIRGSKDYGYTF.

This clone was seen a handful of times. The V call is TRBV12-3 or TRBV12-4, the J call TRBJ1-2, with TRBD1 identical over 9 bases. The CDR3 totals 12 residues. Trimming at V came to 6 bases and at J to 8 bases, leaving 4 bases not matched to a gene. CDR3: CASRQGAGGYTF. In DNA form, the CDR3 reads TGTGCCAGCAGACAGGGGGCGGGCGGCTACACCTTC.

V usage is TRBV29-1 and J usage is TRBJ1-1; no clear D gene. The CDR3 is 14 residues long. In germline, CDR1 is SQVTM, CDR2 ANQGSEA. With 4 bases removed from V and 0 bases from J, the gap between germline ends came to 12 bases. The CDR3 loop is CSVVYSRMNTEAFF. CDR3 coding DNA: TGCAGCGTTGTATACAGCCGAATGAACACTGAAGCTTTCTTT.

The V gene is TRBV7-2, the J gene TRBJ2-2, with D possibly TRBD2 on 5 matching bases. Germline CDR1 and CDR2: SGHTA and FQGNSA. V lost 2 bases to trimming and J lost 3 bases, with 7 bases between them. The CDR3 is made up of 14 amino acids. CDR3 bases: TGTGCCAGCAGCTTACTCGGGGACACCGGGGAGCTGTTTTTT. Its translation is CASSLLGDTGELFF.

A single count supports this clone. Here the CDR3 reads CASSSQGTNEKLFF. CDR3 sequence (DNA): TGCGCCAGCAGCTCCCAGGGAACTAATGAAAAACTGTTTTTT. V is TRBV5-1 and J is TRBJ1-4, with D tentatively TRBD1 (5 bases). CDR1 and CDR2 from the germline V gene are SGHRS and YFSETQ. The CDR3 length is 14 residues. The V end was cut by 3 bases, the J end by 1 base, with 7 bases between.

This chain connects TRBV9 to TRBJ1-6, with 7 nucleotides matching TRBD1. From germline, CDR1 is SGDLS and CDR2 YYNGEE. Trimming removed 3 bases from V and 9 bases from J; junction bases left unmatched: 9. The length of the CDR3 is 15 residues. CDR3 in DNA: TGTGCCAGCAGCGCAAACAGGGGAGTTGGTTCACCCCTCCACTTT. Protein: CASSANRGVGSPLHF.

This chain uses TRBV6-1 with TRBJ1-2, with 10 bases that match TRBD1. The junction had 5 bases not matched to a gene; V was cut back by 4 bases and J by 0 bases. The germline CDR1 and CDR2 sequences are MNHNS and SASEGT. There are 16 residues in the CDR3. CDR3: CASSAGTGVANYGYTF. The DNA for the CDR3 is TGTGCCAGCAGTGCCGGGACAGGGGTGGCTAACTATGGCTACACCTTC.

The genes are TRBV7-2 and TRBJ2-3; no reliable D call. Germline V lookup: CDR1 SGHTA, CDR2 FQGNSA. The V end was cut by 5 bases, the J end by 5 bases, with 8 bases between. The CDR3 contains 12 residues. CDR3 sequence reads: CASSVPGDTQYF. The CDR3, as DNA: TGTGCCAGCAGCGTCCCGGGAGATACGCAGTATTTT.

V is TRBV4-2 and J is TRBJ2-3, with 9 bases aligning to TRBD2. V gave up 4 bases and J gave up 2 bases; unmatched junction bases: 7. Germline CDR1 reads LGHNA; CDR2 reads YNFKEQ. The CDR3 has 16 residues. CDR3 nucleotides: TGTGCCAGCAGCCCCAGGTCTAGCGGGAACACAGATACGCAGTATTTT. This sequence encodes CASSPRSSGNTDTQYF.

V gene TRBV6-4 combines with J gene TRBJ2-3; a weak D match, TRBD2 (5 bases). This CDR3 region has 13 residues. Germline CDR1 and CDR2: MRHNA and SNTAGT. The ends were cut back, 2 bases at V and 7 bases at J, with 10 bases in the middle. The CDR3 DNA follows: TGTGCCAGCAGTGACGGGAGCTCTAATACGCAGTATTTT. Amino acid sequence: CASSDGSSNTQYF.

This clone has a single count. The rearrangement uses TRBV4-3 and TRBJ1-1, with 10 bases that match TRBD1. This CDR3 has 19 residues. CDR1 is LGHNA, CDR2 YSLEER, per germline. The J segment lost 7 bases and the V segment lost 0 bases, leaving 17 bases of the junction unmatched. CDR3 sequence (DNA): TGCGCCAGCAGCCAAGAAATTTCCGGGACAGGGGATATTGGGTATGAAGCTTTCTTT. Encoded protein: CASSQEISGTGDIGYEAFF.